The rows below give T cell receptor beta chains drawn from one sample of a study of PD-L1 blockade in urothelial cancer. Generated by immunoSEQ multiplex PCR, the TCRdb table keeps only in-frame clones and is missing some. The profile shows around 38,000 clones, 86% of them singletons. The material sequenced was PBMCs, taken around atezolizumab (anti-PD-L1) treatment. These receptors came from a man in his sixties with urothelial cancer. CDR3s leave out the opening cysteine and the closing phenylalanine or tryptophan. Fields, in order: V gene, CDR3 length, clone size, J gene, CDR3 protein. For some rows the clone size is stated as once, few or many, or as a class when expanded; others skip it.

v_gene: TRBV5-6; len: 12; abundance: -; j_gene: TRBJ1-1; CDR3aa: ASRRDSRPTEAF
v_gene: TRBV5-4; len: 14; abundance: -; j_gene: TRBJ2-7; CDR3aa: ASSLSGTGGFYEQY
v_gene: TRBV5-1; len: 15; abundance: once; j_gene: TRBJ1-2; CDR3aa: ASSLEGGRRGSSGYT
v_gene: TRBV6-5; len: 12; abundance: -; j_gene: TRBJ2-7; CDR3aa: ASGRTGSLLGQY
v_gene: TRBV27; len: 12; abundance: -; j_gene: TRBJ1-4; CDR3aa: ASSFTGTPEKLF
v_gene: TRBV5-1; len: 13; abundance: once; j_gene: TRBJ2-1; CDR3aa: ASSQQGFSYNEQF
v_gene: TRBV5-4; len: 15; abundance: -; j_gene: TRBJ2-1; CDR3aa: ASSLGGLAGGVREQF
v_gene: TRBV2; len: 12; abundance: -; j_gene: TRBJ2-7; CDR3aa: ASSAQGPSGEQY
v_gene: TRBV18; len: 16; abundance: -; j_gene: TRBJ2-1; CDR3aa: ASSLLPSGQSIYNEQF
v_gene: TRBV6-1; len: 13; abundance: -; j_gene: TRBJ2-2; CDR3aa: ASSVQGRYAGELF
v_gene: TRBV18; len: 14; abundance: once; j_gene: TRBJ2-2; CDR3aa: ASSATGTGNTGELF
v_gene: TRBV29-1; len: 12; abundance: -; j_gene: TRBJ1-4; CDR3aa: SVDNGGGNEKLF
v_gene: TRBV6-1; len: 12; abundance: few; j_gene: TRBJ2-7; CDR3aa: ASKLELSIYEQY
v_gene: TRBV9; len: 12; abundance: medium-sized; j_gene: TRBJ2-1; CDR3aa: ASSGLAGYNEQF
v_gene: TRBV7-6; len: 11; abundance: -; j_gene: TRBJ2-7; CDR3aa: ASSSAGGREQY
v_gene: TRBV9; len: 14; abundance: -; j_gene: TRBJ1-3; CDR3aa: ASSVNRDFAGNTIY
v_gene: TRBV30; len: 11; abundance: -; j_gene: TRBJ2-7; CDR3aa: ACMRQGPHEQY
v_gene: TRBV6-4; len: 15; abundance: -; j_gene: TRBJ2-2; CDR3aa: ASTRTSGGSNTGELF
v_gene: TRBV27; len: 11; abundance: -; j_gene: TRBJ1-2; CDR3aa: ASGLRTGGIYT
v_gene: TRBV18; len: 10; abundance: -; j_gene: TRBJ1-2; CDR3aa: ASQRTGLGYT
v_gene: TRBV13; len: 13; abundance: -; j_gene: TRBJ1-3; CDR3aa: ASSSRGPSGNTIY
v_gene: TRBV10-2; len: 11; abundance: -; j_gene: TRBJ1-5; CDR3aa: ASSEAPNQPQH
v_gene: TRBV30; len: 12; abundance: -; j_gene: TRBJ1-2; CDR3aa: AWRADRGSDGYT
v_gene: TRBV7-2; len: 10; abundance: -; j_gene: TRBJ2-1; CDR3aa: ASTDRVDEQF
v_gene: TRBV12-5; len: 11; abundance: -; j_gene: TRBJ2-7; CDR3aa: ASGTGGWYEQY
v_gene: TRBV9; len: 14; abundance: -; j_gene: TRBJ2-3; CDR3aa: ASSTAGYTSTDTQY
v_gene: TRBV5-1; len: 13; abundance: -; j_gene: TRBJ2-2; CDR3aa: ASSSNTGNTGELF
v_gene: TRBV6-6; len: 14; abundance: -; j_gene: TRBJ2-2; CDR3aa: ASNRPGQENTGELF
v_gene: TRBV10-1; len: 12; abundance: few; j_gene: TRBJ2-1; CDR3aa: ASSDLQGGNEQF
v_gene: TRBV15; len: 12; abundance: -; j_gene: TRBJ1-4; CDR3aa: ATSQRGKGTKLF
v_gene: TRBV6-6; len: 11; abundance: -; j_gene: TRBJ1-2; CDR3aa: ASSPAGGYGYT
v_gene: TRBV29-1; len: 13; abundance: -; j_gene: TRBJ1-4; CDR3aa: SVIRLELTNEKLF
v_gene: TRBV2; len: 13; abundance: -; j_gene: TRBJ1-3; CDR3aa: ASRPDSSSGNTIY
v_gene: TRBV7-9; len: 15; abundance: -; j_gene: TRBJ2-1; CDR3aa: ASSYRQGSSSYNEQF
v_gene: TRBV5-4; len: 10; abundance: -; j_gene: TRBJ2-3; CDR3aa: ASNEVAGKQY
v_gene: TRBV7-6; len: 11; abundance: -; j_gene: TRBJ1-5; CDR3aa: ASGLSTNQPQH
v_gene: TRBV28; len: 12; abundance: -; j_gene: TRBJ1-2; CDR3aa: ASRRPPPGYGYT
v_gene: TRBV5-8; len: 13; abundance: few; j_gene: TRBJ2-7; CDR3aa: ASGPLGGVDDEQY
v_gene: TRBV4-1; len: 12; abundance: -; j_gene: TRBJ1-2; CDR3aa: ASSPPGLRYGYT
v_gene: TRBV7-2; len: 12; abundance: -; j_gene: TRBJ2-7; CDR3aa: ASSLRQGSYEQY
v_gene: TRBV5-1; len: 13; abundance: -; j_gene: TRBJ2-1; CDR3aa: ASSPGLAGVYEQF
v_gene: TRBV11-2; len: 12; abundance: few; j_gene: TRBJ1-5; CDR3aa: ASSLSDSNQPQH
v_gene: TRBV7-2; len: 13; abundance: -; j_gene: TRBJ1-2; CDR3aa: ASSLPGGINYGYT
v_gene: TRBV30; len: 9; abundance: -; j_gene: TRBJ1-1; CDR3aa: AWGGITEAF
v_gene: TRBV19; len: 16; abundance: -; j_gene: TRBJ2-1; CDR3aa: ASSTRYRDREVGNEQF
v_gene: TRBV7-2; len: 14; abundance: -; j_gene: TRBJ1-1; CDR3aa: ASRHGGGRIRTEAF
v_gene: TRBV5-4; len: 13; abundance: few; j_gene: TRBJ1-6; CDR3aa: ASSLMSSYNSPLH
v_gene: TRBV30; len: 12; abundance: -; j_gene: TRBJ1-1; CDR3aa: AWSVGQGNTEAF
v_gene: TRBV7-2; len: 13; abundance: -; j_gene: TRBJ2-3; CDR3aa: ASSYLRTTTDTQY
v_gene: TRBV11-2; len: 12; abundance: -; j_gene: TRBJ1-3; CDR3aa: ASSPGLSGNTIY
v_gene: TRBV13; len: 9; abundance: -; j_gene: TRBJ2-1; CDR3aa: ASSNGGEQF
v_gene: TRBV5-4; len: 18; abundance: -; j_gene: TRBJ2-4; CDR3aa: ASSLVGSGTSGLAKNIQY
v_gene: TRBV30; len: 15; abundance: -; j_gene: TRBJ1-4; CDR3aa: AWSVRLPGLPSEKLF
v_gene: TRBV4-1; len: 13; abundance: -; j_gene: TRBJ1-4; CDR3aa: ASSQGQGLNEKLF
v_gene: TRBV30; len: 13; abundance: -; j_gene: TRBJ1-4; CDR3aa: AWSRQGMANEKLF
v_gene: TRBV7-7; len: 13; abundance: -; j_gene: TRBJ1-1; CDR3aa: ASTRRTGQGAEAF
v_gene: TRBV2; len: 14; abundance: -; j_gene: TRBJ2-1; CDR3aa: ASSGVADRSYNEQF